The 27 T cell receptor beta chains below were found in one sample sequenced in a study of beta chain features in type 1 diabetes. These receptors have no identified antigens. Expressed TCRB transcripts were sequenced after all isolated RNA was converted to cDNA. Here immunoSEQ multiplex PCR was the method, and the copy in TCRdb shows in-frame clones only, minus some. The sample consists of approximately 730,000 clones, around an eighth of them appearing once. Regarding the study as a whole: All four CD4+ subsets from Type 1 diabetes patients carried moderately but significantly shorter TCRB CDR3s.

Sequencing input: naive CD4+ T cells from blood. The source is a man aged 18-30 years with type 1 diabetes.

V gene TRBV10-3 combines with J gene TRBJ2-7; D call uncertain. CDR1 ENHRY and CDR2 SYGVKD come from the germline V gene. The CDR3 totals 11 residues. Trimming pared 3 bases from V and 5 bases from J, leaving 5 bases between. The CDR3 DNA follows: TGTGCCATCAGTGACCCTGACGAGCAGTACTTC. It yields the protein CAISDPDEQYF.

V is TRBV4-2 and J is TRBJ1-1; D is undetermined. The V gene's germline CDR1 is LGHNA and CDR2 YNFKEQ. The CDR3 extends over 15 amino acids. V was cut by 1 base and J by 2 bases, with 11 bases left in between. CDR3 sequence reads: CASSQAMNSNTEAFF. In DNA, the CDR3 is TGTGCCAGCAGCCAAGCTATGAACTCAAACACTGAAGCTTTCTTT.

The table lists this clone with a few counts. The CDR3: CASSQEVQGLMNTEAFF. DNA for the CDR3: TGCGCCAGCAGCCAAGAGGTCCAGGGGCTAATGAACACTGAAGCTTTCTTT. The J gene is TRBJ1-1, the V gene TRBV4-1; possible D gene TRBD1, 6 bases. This CDR3 spans 17 amino acids. Trimming cost V 0 bases and J 0 bases, with 14 bases left between them. CDR1 is MGHRA, CDR2 YSYEKL, per germline.

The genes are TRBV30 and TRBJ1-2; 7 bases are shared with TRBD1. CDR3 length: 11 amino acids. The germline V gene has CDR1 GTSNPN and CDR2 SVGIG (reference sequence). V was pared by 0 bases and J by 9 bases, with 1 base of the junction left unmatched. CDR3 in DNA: TGTGCCTGGAGTGTGACAGGGAGCTACACCTTC. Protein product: CAWSVTGSYTF.

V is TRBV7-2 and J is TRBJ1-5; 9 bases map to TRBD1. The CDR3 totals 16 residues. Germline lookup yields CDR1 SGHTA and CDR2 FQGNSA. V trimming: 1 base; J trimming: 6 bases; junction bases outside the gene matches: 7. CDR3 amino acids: CASSLEWGQGGQPQHF. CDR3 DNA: TGTGCCAGCAGCTTAGAATGGGGACAGGGTGGTCAGCCCCAGCATTTT.

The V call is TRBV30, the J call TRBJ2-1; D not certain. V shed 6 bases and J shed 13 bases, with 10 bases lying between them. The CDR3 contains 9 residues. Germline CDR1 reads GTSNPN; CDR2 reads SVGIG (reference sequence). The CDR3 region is CACGHFQFF. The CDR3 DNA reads TGTGCCTGTGGTCACTTTCAGTTCTTC.

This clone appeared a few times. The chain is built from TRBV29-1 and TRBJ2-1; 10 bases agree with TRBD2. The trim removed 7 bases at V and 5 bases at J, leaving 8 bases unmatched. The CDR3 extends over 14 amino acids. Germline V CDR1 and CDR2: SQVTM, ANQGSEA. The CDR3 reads CSGGGLAYNNEQFF. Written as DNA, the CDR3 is TGCAGCGGTGGGGGACTAGCGTATAACAATGAGCAGTTCTTC.

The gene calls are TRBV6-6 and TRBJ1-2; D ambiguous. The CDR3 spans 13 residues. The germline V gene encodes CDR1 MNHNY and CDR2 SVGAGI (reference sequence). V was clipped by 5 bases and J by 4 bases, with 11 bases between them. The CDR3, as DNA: TGTGCCAGCAGTCAAATGACCTTCTATGGCTACACCTTC. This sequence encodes CASSQMTFYGYTF.

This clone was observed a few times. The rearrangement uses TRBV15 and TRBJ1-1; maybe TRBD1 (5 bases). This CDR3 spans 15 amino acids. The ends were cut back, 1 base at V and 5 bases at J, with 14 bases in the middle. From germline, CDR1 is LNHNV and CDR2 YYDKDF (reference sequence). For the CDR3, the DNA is TGTGCCACCAGCAGAGGTGGGACCGTAGGGACTGAAGCTTTCTTT. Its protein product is CATSRGGTVGTEAFF.

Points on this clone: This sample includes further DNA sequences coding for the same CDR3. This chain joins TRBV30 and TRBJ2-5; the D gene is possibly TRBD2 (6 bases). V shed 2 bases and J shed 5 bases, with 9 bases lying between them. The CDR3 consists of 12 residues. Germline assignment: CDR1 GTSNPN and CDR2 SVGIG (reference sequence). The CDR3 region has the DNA TGTGCCTGGAGTTGGGGGGAGGAGACCCAGTACTTC. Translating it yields CAWSWGEETQYF.

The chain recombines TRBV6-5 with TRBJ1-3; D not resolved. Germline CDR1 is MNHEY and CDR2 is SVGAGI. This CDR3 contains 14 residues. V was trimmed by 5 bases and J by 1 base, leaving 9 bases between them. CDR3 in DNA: TGTGCCAGCAGTATCCAAGATTCTGGAAACACCATATATTTT. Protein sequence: CASSIQDSGNTIYF.

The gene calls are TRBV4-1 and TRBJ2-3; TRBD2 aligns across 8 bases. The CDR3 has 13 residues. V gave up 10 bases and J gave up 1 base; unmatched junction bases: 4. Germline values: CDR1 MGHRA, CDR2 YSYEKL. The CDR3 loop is CATGTRGTDTQYF. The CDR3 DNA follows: TGCGCCACCGGGACTAGGGGCACAGATACGCAGTATTTT.

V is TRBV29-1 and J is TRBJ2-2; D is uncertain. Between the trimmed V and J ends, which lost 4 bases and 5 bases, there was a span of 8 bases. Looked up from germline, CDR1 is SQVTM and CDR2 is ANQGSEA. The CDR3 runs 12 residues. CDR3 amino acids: CSVGWETGELFF. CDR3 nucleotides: TGCAGCGTTGGATGGGAAACCGGGGAGCTGTTTTTT.

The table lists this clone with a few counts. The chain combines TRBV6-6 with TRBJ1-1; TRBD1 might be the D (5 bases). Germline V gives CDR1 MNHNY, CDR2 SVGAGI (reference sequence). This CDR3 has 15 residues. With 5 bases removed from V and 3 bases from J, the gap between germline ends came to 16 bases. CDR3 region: CASSDDSTLDTEAFF. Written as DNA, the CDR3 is TGTGCCAGCAGTGATGACAGCACGTTGGACACTGAAGCTTTCTTT.

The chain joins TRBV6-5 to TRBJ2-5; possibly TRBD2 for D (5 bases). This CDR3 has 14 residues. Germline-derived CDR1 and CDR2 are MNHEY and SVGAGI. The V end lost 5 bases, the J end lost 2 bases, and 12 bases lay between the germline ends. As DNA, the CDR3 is TGTGCCAGCAGTCCTCGAGGGAGACAAGAGACCCAGTACTTC. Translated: CASSPRGRQETQYF.

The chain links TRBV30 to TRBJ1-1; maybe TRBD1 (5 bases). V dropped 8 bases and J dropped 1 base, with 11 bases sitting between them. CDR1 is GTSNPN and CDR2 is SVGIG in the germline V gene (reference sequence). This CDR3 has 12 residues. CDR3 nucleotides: TGTGCCGGGGGATTTTCGAACACTGAAGCTTTCTTT. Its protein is CAGGFSNTEAFF.

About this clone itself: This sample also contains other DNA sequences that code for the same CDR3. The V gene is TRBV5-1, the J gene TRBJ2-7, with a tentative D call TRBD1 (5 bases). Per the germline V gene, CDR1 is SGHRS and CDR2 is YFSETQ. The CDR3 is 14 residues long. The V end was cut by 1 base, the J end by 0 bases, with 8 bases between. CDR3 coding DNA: TGCGCCAGCAGCTTGACAGGAGACTCCTACGAGCAGTACTTC. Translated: CASSLTGDSYEQYF.

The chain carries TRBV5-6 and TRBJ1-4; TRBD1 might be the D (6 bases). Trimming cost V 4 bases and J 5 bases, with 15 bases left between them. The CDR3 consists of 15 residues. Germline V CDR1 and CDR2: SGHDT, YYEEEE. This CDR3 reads CASSVTGTRNEKLFF. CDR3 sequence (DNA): TGTGCCAGCAGCGTCACCGGGACAAGAAATGAAAAACTGTTTTTT.

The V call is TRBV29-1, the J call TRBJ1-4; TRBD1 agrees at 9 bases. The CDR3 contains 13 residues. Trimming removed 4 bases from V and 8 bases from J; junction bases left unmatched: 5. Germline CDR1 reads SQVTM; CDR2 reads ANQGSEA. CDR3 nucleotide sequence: TGCAGCGTTGCCCGACAGGGGGGGGAAAAACTGTTTTTT. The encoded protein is CSVARQGGEKLFF. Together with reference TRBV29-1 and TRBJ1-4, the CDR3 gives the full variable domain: SAVISQKPSRDICQRGTSLTIQCQVDSQVTMMFWYRQQPGQSLTLIATANQGSEATYESGFVIDKFPISRPNLTFSTLTVSNMSPEDSSIYLCSVARQGGEKLFFGSGTQLSVL.

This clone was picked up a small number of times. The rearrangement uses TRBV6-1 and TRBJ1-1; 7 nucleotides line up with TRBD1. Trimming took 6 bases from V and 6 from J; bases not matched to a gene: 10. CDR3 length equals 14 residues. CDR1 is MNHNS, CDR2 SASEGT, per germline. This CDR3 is CASSTEQTGAEAFF. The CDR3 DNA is TGTGCCAGCAGCACTGAACAAACAGGGGCTGAAGCTTTCTTT.

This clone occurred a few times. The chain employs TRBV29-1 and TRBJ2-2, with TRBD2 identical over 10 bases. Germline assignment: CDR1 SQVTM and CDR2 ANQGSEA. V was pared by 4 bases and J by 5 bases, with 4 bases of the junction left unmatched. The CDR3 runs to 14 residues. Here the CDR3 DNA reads TGCAGCGTTGGTTTAGCGGGGGGAACCGGGGAGCTGTTTTTT. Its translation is CSVGLAGGTGELFF.

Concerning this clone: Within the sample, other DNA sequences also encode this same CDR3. The CDR3 DNA is TGTGCCAGCTCACCACCTTCCCTCCAAGAGACCCAGTACTTC. It yields the protein CASSPPSLQETQYF. The rearrangement links TRBV18 to TRBJ2-5; D call uncertain. V was cut by 0 bases and J by 1 base, with 6 bases left in between. Germline V gene data show CDR1 as KGHSH and CDR2 as LQKENI. CDR3 length equals 14 residues.

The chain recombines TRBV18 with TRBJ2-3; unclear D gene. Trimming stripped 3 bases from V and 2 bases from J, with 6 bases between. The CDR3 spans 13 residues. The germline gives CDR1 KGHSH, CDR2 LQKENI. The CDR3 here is CASSPITTDTQYF. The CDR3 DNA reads TGTGCCAGCTCACCCATCACCACAGATACGCAGTATTTT.

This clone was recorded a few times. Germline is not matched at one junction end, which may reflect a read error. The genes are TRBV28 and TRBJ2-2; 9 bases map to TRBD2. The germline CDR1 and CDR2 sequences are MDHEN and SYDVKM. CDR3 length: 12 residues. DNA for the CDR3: TGTGCCAGCAGTTCCTTAGCGGGGGAACTGTTTTTT. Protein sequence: CASSSLAGELFF.

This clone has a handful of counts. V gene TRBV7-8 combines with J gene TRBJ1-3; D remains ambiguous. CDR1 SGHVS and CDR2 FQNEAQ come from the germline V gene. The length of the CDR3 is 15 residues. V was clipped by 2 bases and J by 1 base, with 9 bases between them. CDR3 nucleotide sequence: TGTGCCAGCAGCTTAAACCCAGGTTCTGGAAACACCATATATTTT. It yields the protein CASSLNPGSGNTIYF. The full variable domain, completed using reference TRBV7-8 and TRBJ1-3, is GAGVSQSPRYKVAKRGQDVALRCDPISGHVSLFWYQQALGQGPEFLTYFQNEAQLDKSGLPSDRFFAERPEGSVSTLKIQRTQQEDSAVYLCASSLNPGSGNTIYFGEGSWLTVV.

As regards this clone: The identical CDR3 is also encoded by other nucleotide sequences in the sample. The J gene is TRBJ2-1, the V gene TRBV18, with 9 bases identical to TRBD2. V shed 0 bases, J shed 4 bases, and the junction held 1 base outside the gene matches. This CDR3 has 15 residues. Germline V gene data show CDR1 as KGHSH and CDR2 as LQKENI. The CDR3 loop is CASSPPSGGYNEQFF. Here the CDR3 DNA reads TGTGCCAGCTCACCACCTAGCGGGGGATACAATGAGCAGTTCTTC.

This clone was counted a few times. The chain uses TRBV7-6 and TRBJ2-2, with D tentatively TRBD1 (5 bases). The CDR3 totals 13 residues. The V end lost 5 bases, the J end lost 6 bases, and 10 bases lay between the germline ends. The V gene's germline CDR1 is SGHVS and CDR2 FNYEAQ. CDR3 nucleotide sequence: TGTGCCAGCAGCGGTCAGGGCGCCGGGGAGCTGTTTTTT. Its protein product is CASSGQGAGELFF.